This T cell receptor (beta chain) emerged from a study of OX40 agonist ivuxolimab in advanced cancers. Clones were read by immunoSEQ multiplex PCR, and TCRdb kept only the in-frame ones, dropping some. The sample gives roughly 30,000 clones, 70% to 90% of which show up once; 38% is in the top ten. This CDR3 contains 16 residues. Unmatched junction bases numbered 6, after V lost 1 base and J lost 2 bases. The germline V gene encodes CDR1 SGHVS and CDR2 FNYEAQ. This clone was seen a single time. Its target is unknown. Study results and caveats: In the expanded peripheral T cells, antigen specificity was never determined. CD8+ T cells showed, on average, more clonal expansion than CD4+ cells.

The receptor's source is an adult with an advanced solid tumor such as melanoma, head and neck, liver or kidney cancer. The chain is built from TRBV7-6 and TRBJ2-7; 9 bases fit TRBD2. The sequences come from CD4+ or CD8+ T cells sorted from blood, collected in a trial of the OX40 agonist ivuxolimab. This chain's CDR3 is CASSLGTSGSTYEQYF. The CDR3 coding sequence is TGTGCCAGCAGCTTAGGCACTAGCGGGTCCACCTACGAGCAGTACTTC.